Below are 11 T cell receptor beta chains sequenced from a single sample in a study of cytomegalovirus exposure and HLA in healthy donors. Primers included in the PCR were 60 Vbeta and 13 Jbeta primers. The data were produced by immunoSEQ multiplex PCR, yet TCRdb's version contains in-frame clones alone and is incomplete. This table has fewer than 100,000 clones, approximately 80% appearing once. The sample comprised PBMCs. These receptors all come from a female donor in good health and CMV-seronegative.

This clone has a handful of counts. The V gene is TRBV28, the J gene TRBJ2-7; D might be TRBD2 (6 bases). V lost 4 bases and J 1 base, leaving 14 bases between the germline ends. Germline CDR1 and CDR2: MDHEN and SYDVKM. The CDR3 is 15 amino acids. CDR3 coding DNA: TGTGCCAGCAGTTCTCCTACAGCGGGTTCCTACGAGCAGTACTTC. Residues: CASSSPTAGSYEQYF. The whole variable domain, filled in from reference TRBV28 and TRBJ2-7, reads DVKVTQSSRYLVKRTGEKVFLECVQDMDHENMFWYRQDPGLGLRLIYFSYDVKMKEKGDIPEGYSVSREKKERFSLILESASTNQTSMYLCASSSPTAGSYEQYFGPGTRLTVT.

This sequence joins TRBV29-1 and TRBJ2-7; 8 nucleotides match TRBD1. V lost 6 bases, J lost 6 bases, and 19 bases stayed unmatched. The CDR3 loop spans 16 amino acids. The V gene's germline CDR1 is SQVTM and CDR2 ANQGSEA. The CDR3 DNA sequence: TGCAGCGTGACCGGGACAGGCGGTATCGATTGGGGCGAGCAGTACTTC. Its protein is CSVTGTGGIDWGEQYF.

This clone occurred a few times. The J gene is TRBJ1-2, the V gene TRBV10-2, with TRBD1 matching over 8 bases. Germline values: CDR1 WSHSY, CDR2 SAAADI. CDR3 length: 14 amino acids. V lost 6 bases and J lost 4; bases outside the gene matches: 7. In DNA form, the CDR3 reads TGCGCCAGCAGAGCAGGGGGCGCGATCTATGGCTACACCTTC. Amino acid sequence: CASRAGGAIYGYTF.

This rearrangement joins TRBV4-2 to TRBJ2-7; 12 bases map to TRBD2. The CDR3 covers 18 residues. Germline V gene lookup returns CDR1 LGHNA and CDR2 YNFKEQ. Trimming at V came to 0 bases and at J to 3 bases, leaving 9 bases not matched to a gene. CDR3 protein: CASSQDSLAGGFRYEQYF. The CDR3 DNA reads TGTGCCAGCAGCCAAGATTCCCTAGCGGGGGGGTTCCGCTACGAGCAGTACTTC.

This clone has just one count. The rearrangement joins TRBV18 to TRBJ1-2; 8 nucleotides align to TRBD1. Germline values: CDR1 KGHSH, CDR2 LQKENI. The ends lost 2 bases at V and 6 bases at J; junction bases unmatched: 5. CDR3 size: 14 residues. The chain's CDR3 is CASSPRTGLDGYTF. In DNA, the CDR3 is TGTGCCAGCTCACCAAGGACAGGGTTGGATGGCTACACCTTC.

A note on this clone: One end of the junction varies from germline; a read error may be responsible. The chain employs TRBV5-1 and TRBJ1-1; no reliable D call. The CDR3 extends over 13 amino acids. Germline CDR1 is SGHRS and CDR2 is YFSETQ. CDR3 region: CASRSNLDTEAFF. CDR3 DNA sequence: TGTGCCAGCCGTTCTAACCTGGACACTGAAGCTTTCTTT.

This chain connects TRBV6-1 to TRBJ2-7; weak D call: TRBD1 (8 bases). Looked up from germline, CDR1 is MNHNS and CDR2 is SASEGT. V lost 4 bases, J lost 0 bases, and 13 bases lay in between. The CDR3 has 15 residues. CDR3 sequence: CASSAYRGGSYEQYF. CDR3 nucleotides: TGTGCCAGCAGTGCCTACAGGGGGGGCTCCTACGAGCAGTACTTC.

The J gene is TRBJ2-1, the V gene TRBV7-3, with 10 bases lining up with TRBD1. The CDR3 length is 16 residues. In germline, CDR1 is SGHTA, CDR2 FQGTGA. V shed 5 bases and J 5 bases; nucleotides not matched to a gene: 9. The CDR3 nucleotides are TGTGCCAGCAGCCCCTCCGGGACAGGGGTAAACAATGAGCAGTTCTTC. It codes for CASSPSGTGVNNEQFF.

The chain recombines TRBV5-8 with TRBJ1-5, with D hard to call. CDR3 size: 13 residues. V lost 4 bases and J 6 bases, leaving 11 bases between the germline ends. Looked up from germline, CDR1 is SGHTS and CDR2 is YDEGEE. The CDR3 nucleotides read TGTGCCAGCAGCCTCGGTCCGGGTCAGCCCCAGCATTTT. This codes for CASSLGPGQPQHF. Full variable domain (rest looked up from reference TRBV5-8 and TRBJ1-5): EAGVTQSPTHLIKTRGQQATLRCSPISGHTSVYWYQQALGLGLQFLLWYDEGEERNRGNFPPRFSGRQFPNYSSELNVNALELEDSALYLCASSLGPGQPQHFGDGTRLSIL.

The rearrangement joins TRBV29-1 to TRBJ2-7; 7 positions agree with TRBD2. This CDR3 contains 15 residues. The V and J ends lost 4 bases and 0 bases, in that order; junction bases with no gene match: 9. Per germline, CDR1 SQVTM and CDR2 ANQGSEA. CDR3 DNA: TGCAGCGTTGGGGCTAGCGGAATACGCTCCTACGAGCAGTACTTC. Its protein is CSVGASGIRSYEQYF.

The CDR3 sequence: CASSAAGTGELFF. The CDR3 DNA is TGTGCCAGCAGCGCCGCGGGGACCGGGGAGCTGTTTTTT. This rearrangement joins TRBV9 to TRBJ2-2; perhaps TRBD2 as D (6 bases). The V end lost 3 bases, the J end lost 5 bases, and 8 bases lay between the germline ends. CDR1 and CDR2 from the germline V gene are SGDLS and YYNGEE. This CDR3 spans 13 amino acids. The full variable domain, its missing parts supplied by reference TRBV9 and TRBJ2-2, is DSGVTQTPKHLITATGQRVTLRCSPRSGDLSVYWYQQSLDQGLQFLIQYYNGEERAKGNILERFSAQQFPDLHSELNLSSLELGDSALYFCASSAAGTGELFFGEGSRLTVL.